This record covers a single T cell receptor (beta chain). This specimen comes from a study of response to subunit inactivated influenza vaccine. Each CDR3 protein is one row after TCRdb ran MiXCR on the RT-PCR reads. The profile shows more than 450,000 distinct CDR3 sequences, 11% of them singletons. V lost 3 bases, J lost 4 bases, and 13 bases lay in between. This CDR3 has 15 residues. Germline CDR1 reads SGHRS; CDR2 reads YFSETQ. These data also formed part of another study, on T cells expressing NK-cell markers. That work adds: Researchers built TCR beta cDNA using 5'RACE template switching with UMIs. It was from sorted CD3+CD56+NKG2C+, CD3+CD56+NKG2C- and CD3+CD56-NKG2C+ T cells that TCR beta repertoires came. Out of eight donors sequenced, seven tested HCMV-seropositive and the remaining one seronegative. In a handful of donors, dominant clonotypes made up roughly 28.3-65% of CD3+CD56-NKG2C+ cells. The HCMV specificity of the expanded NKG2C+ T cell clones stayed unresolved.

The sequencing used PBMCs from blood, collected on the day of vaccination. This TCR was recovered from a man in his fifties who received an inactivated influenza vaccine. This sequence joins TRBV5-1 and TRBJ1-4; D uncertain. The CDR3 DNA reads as TGCGCCAGCAGCTCAGGACCGTCAGATAATGAAAAACTGTTTTTT. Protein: CASSSGPSDNEKLFF.